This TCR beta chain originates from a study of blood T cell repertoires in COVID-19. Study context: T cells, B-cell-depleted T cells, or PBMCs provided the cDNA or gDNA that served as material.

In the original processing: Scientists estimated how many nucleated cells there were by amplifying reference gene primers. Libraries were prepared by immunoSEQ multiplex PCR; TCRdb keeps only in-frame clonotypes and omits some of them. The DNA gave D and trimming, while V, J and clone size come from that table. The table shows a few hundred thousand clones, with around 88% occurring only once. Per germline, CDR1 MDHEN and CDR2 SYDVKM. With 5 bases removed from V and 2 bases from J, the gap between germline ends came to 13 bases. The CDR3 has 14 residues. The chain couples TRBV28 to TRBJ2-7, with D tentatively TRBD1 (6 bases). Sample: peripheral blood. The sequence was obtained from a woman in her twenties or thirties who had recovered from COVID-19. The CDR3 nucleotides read TGTGCCAGCAGTCTCCCGGGACACACCTACGAGCAGTACTTC. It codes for CASSLPGHTYEQYF.